Following are 14 T cell receptor beta chains from one sample sequenced in a study of blood T cell repertoires in COVID-19 (TCRdb year 2020). Library construction relied on the immunoSEQ multiplex PCR assay. The immuneACCESS repertoire file appears here via TCRdb, limited to in-frame rearrangements. These files lack a portion of the clones; in checked studies, under half of the deficit traces to unresolved V genes, and the cause of the others is not known. The sample table lists approximately 250,000 clones, around four fifths of them with a count of one. In total, the top ten clones hold 15% of the sample. What was sequenced was PBMCs or T cells enriched from blood (not recorded which). The receptors stem from a man aged 40-49 years who had recovered from COVID-19.

The rearrangement joins TRBV7-6 to TRBJ2-1; D remains ambiguous. Germline CDR1 is SGHVS and CDR2 is FNYEAQ. V lost 4 bases and J lost 6, with 7 bases in between. The CDR3 sequence is 12 residues long. The CDR3 region is CASSSLRNEQFF. The CDR3, as DNA: TGTGCCAGCAGCTCCCTGCGCAATGAGCAGTTCTTC.

The chain couples TRBV3-1 (or the pseudogene TRBV3-2) to TRBJ2-1, with 7 bases that match TRBD2. V was pared by 1 base and J by 9 bases, with 9 bases of the junction left unmatched. In germline, CDR1 is LGHDT, CDR2 YNNKEL (reference sequence). The CDR3 runs 15 residues. DNA of the CDR3: TGTGCCAGCAGCCAAGCGCTCGGGAGGACGGGTGAGCAGTTCTTC. Its translation is CASSQALGRTGEQFF.

Comments on this clone: Different DNA sequences within this sample yield the same CDR3. The genes are TRBV12-3 or TRBV12-4 and TRBJ1-1; no firm D call. CDR3 length: 11 residues. V was pared by 6 bases and J by 5 bases, with 7 bases between. The CDR3 region is CASSPYTEAFF. CDR3 in DNA: TGTGCCAGCAGCCCCTATACTGAAGCTTTCTTT.

The chain uses TRBV29-1 and TRBJ1-2; possible D gene TRBD1, 6 bases. Trimming removed 3 bases from V and 6 bases from J, with 17 bases in between. CDR1 is SQVTM, CDR2 ANQGSEA, per germline. This CDR3 has 14 amino acids. Written as DNA, the CDR3 is TGCAGCGTTGATAAGGTACAGGGCGCTGATGGCTACACCTTC. It specifies CSVDKVQGADGYTF.

The chain uses TRBV5-1 and TRBJ1-5; D is unclear. Trimming removed 0 bases at V and 3 bases at J, with 7 bases between. The germline gives CDR1 SGHRS, CDR2 YFSETQ. The CDR3 is 14 residues long. CDR3 sequence (DNA): TGCGCCAGCAGCTTGGAACCGGTCAATCAGCCCCAGCATTTT. Translated, it gives CASSLEPVNQPQHF.

Points on this clone: The sample has other DNA sequences that encode this CDR3 too. The chain joins TRBV5-1 to TRBJ1-4; 8 bases are shared with TRBD1. CDR1 and CDR2 (germline): SGHRS, YFSETQ. Trimming cost V 3 bases and J 8 bases; bases outside gene matches: 6. This CDR3 has 14 amino acids. The CDR3 DNA reads TGCGCCAGCAGCTCCGGACAGGGAGGCGAAAAACTGTTTTTT. Its translation is CASSSGQGGEKLFF.

This chain connects TRBV11-2 to TRBJ2-2; tentatively, D is TRBD2 (5 bases). The CDR3 is 15 amino acids. V was cut by 5 bases and J by 6 bases, with 16 bases left in between. The germline CDR1 and CDR2 sequences are SGHAT and FQNNGV. CDR3: CASSTKLDGAGELFF. The DNA for the CDR3 is TGTGCCAGCAGCACCAAACTAGATGGGGCCGGGGAGCTGTTTTTT.

The J gene is TRBJ2-3, the V gene TRBV7-2; 8 nucleotides line up with TRBD2. Trimming took 2 bases from V and 3 from J; bases not matched to a gene: 4. CDR3 length: 15 amino acids. Germline CDR1 is SGHTA and CDR2 is FQGNSA. CDR3 sequence: CASSLMAGGTDTQYF. The CDR3 DNA reads TGTGCCAGCAGCTTAATGGCGGGAGGTACAGATACGCAGTATTTT.

This clone occurred once. The J gene is TRBJ1-2, the V gene TRBV19; perhaps TRBD1 as D (5 bases). The CDR3 runs to 14 residues. Germline CDR1 LNHDA, CDR2 SQIVND (reference sequence). V was shortened by 10 bases and J by 1 base, with 16 bases between the two germline ends. The CDR3 DNA is TGTGCCACCGACACCGGACACCTTAACTATGGCTACACCTTC. This codes for CATDTGHLNYGYTF.

V and J are TRBV10-3 and TRBJ1-1; unclear D gene. The CDR3 consists of 9 residues. Germline V gene data show CDR1 as ENHRY and CDR2 as SYGVKD. Trimming removed 11 bases from V and 5 bases from J, with 6 bases in between. CDR3 nucleotide sequence: TGTGCCCTCGGTACTGAAGCTTTCTTT. Protein sequence: CALGTEAFF.

The gene calls are TRBV4-1 and TRBJ2-5, with D perhaps matching TRBD2 (5 bases). Germline values: CDR1 MGHRA, CDR2 YSYEKL. The CDR3 is 16 residues long. Trimming left V 1 base short and J 5 bases short, with 17 bases between. For the CDR3, the DNA is TGCGCCAGCAGCCAAGTAATGGACGGAGGTCGGGAGACCCAGTACTTC. Its translation is CASSQVMDGGRETQYF.

This chain connects TRBV28 to TRBJ1-2; no firm D call. V was cut by 3 bases and J by 5 bases, with 13 bases left in between. Germline CDR1 and CDR2: MDHEN and SYDVKM. CDR3 length: 14 residues. CDR3 loop: CASSFLLSHYGYTF. The CDR3 DNA reads as TGTGCCAGCAGTTTCCTTCTCTCACATTATGGCTACACCTTC.

This chain connects TRBV7-6 to TRBJ2-3; 10 bases are shared with TRBD2. The CDR3 is 18 amino acids. V lost 0 bases, J lost 2 bases, and 8 bases stayed unmatched. The germline gives CDR1 SGHVS, CDR2 FNYEAQ. The CDR3 spells CASSLAVAGGLFTDTQYF. CDR3 in DNA: TGTGCCAGCAGCTTAGCAGTAGCGGGGGGCCTCTTCACAGATACGCAGTATTTT.

The chain uses TRBV9 and TRBJ2-5, with 10 bases lining up with TRBD1. The CDR3 consists of 14 residues. CDR1 is SGDLS and CDR2 is YYNGEE in the germline V gene. V lost 7 bases and J lost 5; bases outside the gene matches: 8. Written as DNA, the CDR3 is TGTGCCAGCGCGGGACAGGGGAGCCGGGAGACCCAGTACTTC. This sequence encodes CASAGQGSRETQYF.